This entry describes one T cell receptor beta chain. Sequenced by immunoSEQ multiplex PCR; TCRdb stores in-frame clones only, minus some. The sample records 250,000 to 350,000 clones, roughly 87% being singletons. The CDR3 loop spans 14 amino acids. Germline V CDR1 and CDR2: MDHEN, SYDVKM. Trimming shortened V by 3 bases and J by 6 bases, and 12 bases separated the two germline ends. The sample belongs to a study of blood T cell repertoires in COVID-19. At the level of the study: T cells, B-cell-depleted T cells, or PBMCs provided the cDNA or gDNA that served as material.

The sample consisted of peripheral blood. This clonotype originated in a woman in her forties or fifties who had recovered from COVID-19. The rearrangement links TRBV28 to TRBJ1-5; D unclear. CDR3 in DNA: TGTGCCAGCAGTTTGACCACACGCGGTCAGCCCCAGCATTTT. Protein: CASSLTTRGQPQHF. Supplemented by reference TRBV28 and TRBJ1-5, the full variable domain reads DVKVTQSSRYLVKRTGEKVFLECVQDMDHENMFWYRQDPGLGLRLIYFSYDVKMKEKGDIPEGYSVSREKKERFSLILESASTNQTSMYLCASSLTTRGQPQHFGDGTRLSIL.